This is a list of T cell receptor beta chains from one sample in a study of cytomegalovirus exposure and HLA in healthy donors. Generated by immunoSEQ multiplex PCR, the TCRdb table keeps only in-frame clones and is missing some. The sample yields more than 85,000 clones, about 75% seen once. The sequencing input was PBMCs. The receptors come from a young woman in good health and CMV-seropositive. CDR3s include the opening cysteine and the closing phenylalanine or tryptophan. Fields, in order: clone size, J gene, D gene, V gene, CDR3 DNA, CDR3 protein. A D gene is named only where the DNA matches it firmly. Part of the rows lack a size; the others show once, few, many or a class for expanded clones.

abundance: .; j_gene: TRBJ1-4; d_gene: .; v_gene: TRBV6-5; CDR3nt: TGTGCCTCTGGGGGCGGCAGTACAGCTAATGAAAAACTGTTTTTT; CDR3aa: CASGGGSTANEKLFF
abundance: .; j_gene: TRBJ1-2; d_gene: TRBD1; v_gene: TRBV19; CDR3nt: TGTGCCACTGGGAGACAGGGGTTTGTATATGGCTACACCTTC; CDR3aa: CATGRQGFVYGYTF
abundance: .; j_gene: TRBJ2-3; d_gene: TRBD2; v_gene: TRBV6-6; CDR3nt: TGTGCCAGCAGTTACGCGCCTAGCGGGGACGATACGCAGTATTTT; CDR3aa: CASSYAPSGDDTQYF
abundance: .; j_gene: TRBJ2-7; d_gene: TRBD2; v_gene: TRBV7-2; CDR3nt: TGTGCCAGCAGCTCCGGACTAGCGGGTTACGAGCAGTACTTC; CDR3aa: CASSSGLAGYEQYF
abundance: .; j_gene: TRBJ2-1; d_gene: .; v_gene: TRBV7-6; CDR3nt: TGTGCCAGCAGCCCCGGCGGCACCTCCTACAATGAGCAGTTCTTC; CDR3aa: CASSPGGTSYNEQFF
abundance: few; j_gene: TRBJ2-3; d_gene: TRBD2; v_gene: TRBV7-2; CDR3nt: TGTGCCAGCAGCTTAGCGCGTACTAGCGGTAGCACAGATACGCAGTATTTT; CDR3aa: CASSLARTSGSTDTQYF
abundance: .; j_gene: TRBJ2-3; d_gene: .; v_gene: TRBV5-1; CDR3nt: TGCGCCAGCAGCTTGGACTACCCAGATACGCAGTATTTT; CDR3aa: CASSLDYPDTQYF
abundance: .; j_gene: TRBJ2-3; d_gene: .; v_gene: TRBV30; CDR3nt: TGTGCCTGGAGTCGTGGACTGGATACGCAGTATTTT; CDR3aa: CAWSRGLDTQYF
abundance: .; j_gene: TRBJ1-1; d_gene: TRBD1; v_gene: TRBV27; CDR3nt: TGTGCCAGCAGTTACGGGACAGGGGGCACTGAAGCTTTCTTT; CDR3aa: CASSYGTGGTEAFF
abundance: .; j_gene: TRBJ1-1; d_gene: .; v_gene: TRBV5-1; CDR3nt: TGCGCCAGCACCTCGACAAGTATGAACACTGAAGCTTTCTTT; CDR3aa: CASTSTSMNTEAFF
abundance: .; j_gene: TRBJ1-5; d_gene: .; v_gene: TRBV6-1; CDR3nt: TGTGCCAGCATAAAACAGAACAATCAGCCCCAGCATTTT; CDR3aa: CASIKQNNQPQHF
abundance: once; j_gene: TRBJ2-1; d_gene: TRBD2; v_gene: TRBV29-1; CDR3nt: TGCAGCGTTGTGGGGACTAGCTACTACAATGAGCAGTTCTTC; CDR3aa: CSVVGTSYYNEQFF
abundance: .; j_gene: TRBJ2-7; d_gene: TRBD2; v_gene: TRBV27; CDR3nt: TGTGCCAGCAGGTCTCTACTAGCGGGAGAACCCGAGCAGTACTTC; CDR3aa: CASRSLLAGEPEQYF
abundance: .; j_gene: TRBJ2-1; d_gene: .; v_gene: TRBV5-1; CDR3nt: TGCGCCAGCAATGCGGATAGCTCCTACAATGAGCAGTTCTTC; CDR3aa: CASNADSSYNEQFF
abundance: .; j_gene: TRBJ2-1; d_gene: TRBD2; v_gene: TRBV19; CDR3nt: TGTGCCAGTAGTGTAATACTAGCGGGAGGTGGAGCTGAGCAGTTCTTC; CDR3aa: CASSVILAGGGAEQFF
abundance: .; j_gene: TRBJ2-1; d_gene: TRBD2; v_gene: TRBV7-3; CDR3nt: TGTGCCAGCAGCCCGTCACTAGCGGCCTCCTACAATGAGCAGTTCTTC; CDR3aa: CASSPSLAASYNEQFF
abundance: .; j_gene: TRBJ2-1; d_gene: TRBD2; v_gene: TRBV7-9; CDR3nt: TGTGCCAGCAGCCGGGGACTAGCGGGAGACAATGAGCAGTTCTTC; CDR3aa: CASSRGLAGDNEQFF
abundance: .; j_gene: TRBJ2-1; d_gene: TRBD2; v_gene: TRBV10-3; CDR3nt: TGTGCCATCAGTGAATCACTAGCGGGTAATGAGCAGTTCTTC; CDR3aa: CAISESLAGNEQFF
abundance: once; j_gene: TRBJ2-7; d_gene: .; v_gene: TRBV7-9; CDR3nt: TGTGCCAGCAGCGGGGACTCCCCTGTCGAGCAGTACTTC; CDR3aa: CASSGDSPVEQYF
abundance: .; j_gene: TRBJ1-1; d_gene: .; v_gene: TRBV5-1; CDR3nt: TGCGCCAGCAGCTTCGGCCAGTCAGGGGTGAACACTGAAGCTTTCTTT; CDR3aa: CASSFGQSGVNTEAFF
abundance: .; j_gene: TRBJ1-1; d_gene: .; v_gene: TRBV7-2; CDR3nt: TGTGCCAGCAGCCAATACGGTATGAACACTGAAGCTTTCTTT; CDR3aa: CASSQYGMNTEAFF
abundance: .; j_gene: TRBJ2-2; d_gene: .; v_gene: TRBV30; CDR3nt: TGTGCCTGGAGCCAGGGGTTTGAGGGCGGGGAGCTGTTTTTT; CDR3aa: CAWSQGFEGGELFF
abundance: .; j_gene: TRBJ1-2; d_gene: TRBD1; v_gene: TRBV10-3; CDR3nt: TGTGCCATCAGTGAGTTGACAGGGGGCGGGCATGGCTACACCTTC; CDR3aa: CAISELTGGGHGYTF
abundance: once; j_gene: TRBJ1-2; d_gene: .; v_gene: TRBV2; CDR3nt: TGTGCCAGCATTGACAACAGATCTGGCTACACCTTC; CDR3aa: CASIDNRSGYTF
abundance: .; j_gene: TRBJ2-1; d_gene: .; v_gene: TRBV5-1; CDR3nt: TGCGCCAGCAGCCCCCTGATACGGGATTACAATGAGCAGTTCTTC; CDR3aa: CASSPLIRDYNEQFF
abundance: .; j_gene: TRBJ1-4; d_gene: .; v_gene: TRBV7-2; CDR3nt: TGTGCCAGCAGTCAGGGGCAGTTTAATGAAAAACTGTTTTTT; CDR3aa: CASSQGQFNEKLFF
abundance: .; j_gene: TRBJ2-1; d_gene: TRBD2; v_gene: TRBV2; CDR3nt: TGTGCCAGCAGGGGGACTAGCGGGAGTAATGAGCAGTTCTTC; CDR3aa: CASRGTSGSNEQFF
abundance: .; j_gene: TRBJ2-1; d_gene: .; v_gene: TRBV14; CDR3nt: TGTGCCAGCAGCCAAGTACGGGTGGATGAGCAGTTCTTC; CDR3aa: CASSQVRVDEQFF
abundance: few; j_gene: TRBJ2-2; d_gene: .; v_gene: TRBV29-1; CDR3nt: TGCAGCGGGGCCCGGGGGTGGGACACCGGGGAGCTGTTTTTT; CDR3aa: CSGARGWDTGELFF
abundance: few; j_gene: TRBJ2-7; d_gene: .; v_gene: TRBV2; CDR3nt: TGTGCCAGCAGTGCCGCCTACGAGCAGTACTTC; CDR3aa: CASSAAYEQYF
abundance: .; j_gene: TRBJ1-3; d_gene: .; v_gene: TRBV27; CDR3nt: TGTGCCAGCAGTCAAGGGGTTGGCTCTGGAAACACCATATATTTT; CDR3aa: CASSQGVGSGNTIYF
abundance: .; j_gene: TRBJ2-1; d_gene: TRBD1; v_gene: TRBV7-3; CDR3nt: TGTGCCAGCAGTGCTGGGACAGGGGTCTACAATGAGCAGTTCTTC; CDR3aa: CASSAGTGVYNEQFF
abundance: .; j_gene: TRBJ2-7; d_gene: TRBD2; v_gene: TRBV10-3; CDR3nt: TGTGCCATCATGCGGGAGGGCACCTACGAGCAGTACTTC; CDR3aa: CAIMREGTYEQYF